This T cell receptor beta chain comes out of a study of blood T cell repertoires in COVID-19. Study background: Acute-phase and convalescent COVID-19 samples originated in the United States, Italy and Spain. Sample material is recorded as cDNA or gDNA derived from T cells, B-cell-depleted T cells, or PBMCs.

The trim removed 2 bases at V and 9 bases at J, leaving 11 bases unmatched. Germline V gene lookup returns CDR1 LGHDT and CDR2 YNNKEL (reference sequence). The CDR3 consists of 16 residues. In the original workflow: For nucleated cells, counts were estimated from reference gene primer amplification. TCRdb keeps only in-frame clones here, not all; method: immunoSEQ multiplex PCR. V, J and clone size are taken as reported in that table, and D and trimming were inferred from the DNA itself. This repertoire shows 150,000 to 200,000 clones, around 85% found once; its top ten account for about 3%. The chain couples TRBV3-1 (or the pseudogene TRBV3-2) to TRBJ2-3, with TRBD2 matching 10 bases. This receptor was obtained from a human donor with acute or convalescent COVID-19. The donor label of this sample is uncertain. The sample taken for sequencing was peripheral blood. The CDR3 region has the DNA TGTGCCAGCAGCCAACAGCGGGGGGGCCGGTTGGAGACGCAGTATTTT. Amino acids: CASSQQRGGRLETQYF.